Following are 28 T cell receptor beta chains from one sample sequenced in a study of blood T cell repertoires in COVID-19. The protocol was immunoSEQ multiplex PCR, while the TCRdb copy is restricted to in-frame clones and leaves out a portion. The table records 250,000 to 400,000 clones, 90% of them present only once. Sequenced input: PBMCs or T cells enriched from blood (not recorded which). All receptors derive from a man aged 60 to 69 who had recovered from COVID-19.

The chain links TRBV29-1 to TRBJ1-2; TRBD1 might be the D (5 bases). Germline assignment: CDR1 SQVTM and CDR2 ANQGSEA. The CDR3 consists of 12 residues. The ends were cut back, 5 bases at V and 3 bases at J, with 10 bases in the middle. In DNA form, the CDR3 reads TGCAGCGTTAGCTGGGGGGACTATGGCTACACCTTC. It specifies CSVSWGDYGYTF.

This clone was seen only once. The J gene is TRBJ1-1, the V gene TRBV3-1 (or the pseudogene TRBV3-2), with D possibly matching TRBD1 (5 bases). V shed 2 bases and J shed 11 bases, with 15 bases lying between them. Germline V gene data show CDR1 as LGHDT and CDR2 as YNNKEL (reference sequence). The CDR3 is 13 amino acids. In DNA, the CDR3 is TGTGCCAGCAGCCAACGCGGGGACCGAGGTGCTTTCTTT. Translated: CASSQRGDRGAFF.

This chain connects TRBV10-3 to TRBJ2-2, with 8 bases lining up with TRBD1. CDR3 length: 14 amino acids. Germline values: CDR1 ENHRY, CDR2 SYGVKD. V dropped 6 bases and J dropped 4; count of bases not matched to a gene: 4. CDR3: CAIRGQVGTGELFF. The DNA for the CDR3 is TGTGCCATCAGGGGACAGGTCGGCACCGGGGAGCTGTTTTTT.

This clone came up once. CDR3 nucleotides: TGTGCCAGCAGCCCCCCCCGGAATGAGCAGTTCTTC. Translating gives CASSPPRNEQFF. V is TRBV7-2 and J is TRBJ2-1; unclear D gene. The V end was cut by 5 bases, the J end by 7 bases, with 9 bases between. The CDR3 covers 12 residues. The germline gives CDR1 SGHTA, CDR2 FQGNSA.

The chain carries TRBV12-3 or TRBV12-4 and TRBJ2-2; TRBD2 might be the D (6 bases). The CDR3 has 12 amino acids. V was pared by 11 bases and J by 4 bases, with 11 bases between. The CDR3 loop reads CAAGGPTGELFF. CDR3 DNA: TGTGCCGCTGGAGGGCCCACCGGGGAGCTGTTTTTT.

The chain joins TRBV3-1 (or the pseudogene TRBV3-2) to TRBJ2-1; 10 positions match TRBD2. J was trimmed by 10 bases and V by 2 bases; bases with no gene match: 8. The CDR3 has 15 amino acids. Germline V gives CDR1 LGHDT, CDR2 YNNKEL (reference sequence). CDR3 residues: CASSQRSSGSSEQFF. The DNA of the CDR3 is TGTGCCAGCAGCCAAAGGTCTAGCGGGAGTAGCGAGCAGTTCTTC.

The chain carries TRBV29-1 and TRBJ2-1; 7 nucleotides line up with TRBD1. Looked up from germline, CDR1 is SQVTM and CDR2 is ANQGSEA. The CDR3 is 13 amino acids. The CDR3 here is CRPKGASYNEQFF. CDR3 in DNA: TGCAGACCCAAGGGGGCGTCCTACAATGAGCAGTTCTTC.

This clone was recorded once. The chain combines TRBV4-3 with TRBJ1-4, with D maybe TRBD1 (5 bases). This CDR3 region has 15 residues. Germline values: CDR1 LGHNA, CDR2 YSLEER. Trimming took off 4 bases at V and 3 bases at J, with 12 bases between the two ends. This CDR3 reads CASSLEGFANEKLFF. DNA of the CDR3: TGCGCCAGCAGCCTGGAGGGGTTCGCTAATGAAAAACTGTTTTTT.

This clone has a single count. This chain links TRBV2 with TRBJ2-7, with 9 bases fitting TRBD2. Germline assignment: CDR1 SNHLY and CDR2 FYNNEI. Losses at the gene ends were 7 bases for V and 1 base for J; bases not matched to a gene: 11. There are 16 residues in the CDR3. CDR3 sequence reads: CASTNQLAGLSYEQYF. The CDR3 DNA is TGTGCCAGCACCAACCAACTAGCGGGCCTATCCTACGAGCAGTACTTC.

The chain uses TRBV5-1 and TRBJ2-3, with TRBD2 identical over 9 bases. V shed 4 bases and J 6 bases; nucleotides not matched to a gene: 9. The CDR3 is 15 residues long. Germline V CDR1 and CDR2: SGHRS, YFSETQ. CDR3 loop: CASSIDRREGDTQYF. In nucleotides, the CDR3 is TGCGCCAGCAGCATAGACCGGCGGGAGGGGGATACGCAGTATTTT.

V gene TRBV4-3 combines with J gene TRBJ1-4; D might be TRBD1 (6 bases). The CDR3 is made up of 19 amino acids. Germline loops: CDR1 LGHNA, CDR2 YSLEER. Trimming took off 0 bases at V and 7 bases at J, with 24 bases between the two ends. The DNA of the CDR3 is TGCGCCAGCAGCCAAGATAGGGTAACAGGGATCGACTCGGGTGAAAAACTGTTTTTT. It codes for CASSQDRVTGIDSGEKLFF.

The chain combines TRBV11-2 with TRBJ2-1, with D unclear. The CDR3 has 11 residues. The germline gives CDR1 SGHAT, CDR2 FQNNGV. V dropped 5 bases and J dropped 12 bases, with 11 bases sitting between them. This chain's CDR3 is CASSPSLVQFF. CDR3 nucleotide sequence: TGTGCCAGCAGCCCTTCCCTTGTGCAGTTCTTC.

V gene TRBV3-1 (or the pseudogene TRBV3-2) combines with J gene TRBJ2-7, with 10 positions matching TRBD1. The ends lost 4 bases at V and 4 bases at J; junction bases unmatched: 7. The length of the CDR3 is 15 residues. The germline V gene encodes CDR1 LGHDT and CDR2 YNNKEL (reference sequence). DNA of the CDR3: TGTGCCAGCAGCCTAAGGGACAGGGGTCCTTACGAGCAGTACTTC. This sequence encodes CASSLRDRGPYEQYF.

The chain employs TRBV7-3 and TRBJ2-3; no reliable D call. From germline, CDR1 is SGHTA and CDR2 FQGTGA. The V end lost 2 bases, the J end lost 0 bases, and 6 bases lay between the germline ends. This CDR3 region has 14 residues. The DNA for the CDR3 is TGTGCCAGCAGCTTAGCGCCTAGCACAGATACGCAGTATTTT. Protein product: CASSLAPSTDTQYF.

This chain joins TRBV15 and TRBJ2-1; D is unresolved. Trimming pared 4 bases from V and 0 bases from J, leaving 10 bases between. This CDR3 region has 15 residues. Germline CDR1 LNHNV, CDR2 YYDKDF (reference sequence). CDR3 residues: CATSKSPGSYNEQFF. CDR3 DNA: TGTGCCACCAGCAAGAGCCCAGGCTCCTACAATGAGCAGTTCTTC.

The chain has TRBV12-3 or TRBV12-4 and TRBJ2-3; 9 bases are a match to TRBD2. The CDR3 is 13 amino acids. V lost 6 bases and J lost 4; bases outside the gene matches: 2. CDR3 coding DNA: TGTGCCAGCAGGGGACTAGCTCCAGATACGCAGTATTTT. Its translation is CASRGLAPDTQYF.

The chain couples TRBV30 to TRBJ1-2; no clear D. V dropped 6 bases and J dropped 4 bases, with 21 bases sitting between them. The germline gives CDR1 GTSNPN, CDR2 SVGIG (reference sequence). CDR3 length equals 15 residues. The DNA of the CDR3 is TGTGCCTGTCAGGAATCTTACGGGAGAACCTATGGCTACACCTTC. Residues: CACQESYGRTYGYTF.

The V and J genes are TRBV4-1 and TRBJ2-7; 11 bases align to TRBD2. V lost 0 bases to trimming and J lost 4 bases; unmatched junction nucleotides: 14. Germline assignment: CDR1 MGHRA and CDR2 YSYEKL. The CDR3 has 19 amino acids. In DNA form, the CDR3 reads TGCGCCAGCAGCCAAGAAACGACTAGCGGGACCCTACGCCAATACGAGCAGTACTTC. It yields the protein CASSQETTSGTLRQYEQYF.

A single count supports this clone. This rearrangement joins TRBV25-1 to TRBJ2-3, with 7 bases aligning to TRBD2. J gave up 0 bases and V 6 bases, and 12 bases lay outside the gene matches. Germline lookup yields CDR1 MGHDK and CDR2 SYGVNS. The CDR3 loop spans 17 amino acids. CDR3 DNA sequence: TGTGCCAGCAGGAGCCCACTGGGGGGGGAGAGCACAGATACGCAGTATTTT. Residues: CASRSPLGGESTDTQYF.

This chain connects TRBV11-2 to TRBJ2-3, with D perhaps matching TRBD2 (6 bases). Germline CDR1 reads SGHAT; CDR2 reads FQNNGV. The V end was cut by 5 bases, the J end by 6 bases, with 21 bases between. CDR3 length: 16 amino acids. CDR3 loop: CASSRGLVGGGDTQYF. The CDR3 DNA sequence: TGTGCCAGCAGCCGGGGTTTGGTGGGGGGTGGGGATACGCAGTATTTT.

This clone was recorded a few times. CDR3 sequence: CASSLAGQGRGLGGYTF. The CDR3 DNA follows: TGTGCCAGCAGCTTAGCCGGACAGGGCAGGGGATTAGGTGGCTACACCTTC. The chain couples TRBV7-9 to TRBJ1-2, with 8 nucleotides matching TRBD1. Germline lookup yields CDR1 SEHNR and CDR2 FQNEAQ (reference sequence). Trimming took 0 bases from V and 7 from J; bases not matched to a gene: 13. The length of the CDR3 is 17 residues.

The gene calls are TRBV9 and TRBJ2-1, with D unresolved. V gave up 3 bases and J gave up 3 bases, with 7 bases separating them. The germline V gene has CDR1 SGDLS and CDR2 YYNGEE. The CDR3 is 13 residues long. The CDR3 loop reads CASSADSYNEQFF. The DNA for the CDR3 is TGTGCCAGCAGCGCCGATAGCTACAATGAGCAGTTCTTC.

The chain is built from TRBV11-1 and TRBJ1-1, with 7 positions matching TRBD1. The J segment lost 1 base and the V segment lost 5 bases, leaving 10 bases of the junction unmatched. CDR1 and CDR2 from the germline V gene are SGHAT and FQDESV (reference sequence). The CDR3 contains 16 residues. The DNA of the CDR3 is TGTGCCAGCAGCCCTCGACAGGGAAGAAGGAACACTGAAGCTTTCTTT. Its protein is CASSPRQGRRNTEAFF.

V is TRBV11-2 and J is TRBJ2-5; 8 bases map to TRBD1. This CDR3 contains 14 residues. Germline V gene lookup returns CDR1 SGHAT and CDR2 FQNNGV. The ends lost 4 bases at V and 2 bases at J; junction bases unmatched: 3. The DNA of the CDR3 is TGTGCCAGCAGCTCCCGGGACAGGCAAGAGACCCAGTACTTC. Translation gives CASSSRDRQETQYF.

The chain links TRBV6-6 to TRBJ1-6; no firm D call. Germline CDR1 and CDR2: MNHNY and SVGAGI (reference sequence). The CDR3 is 14 amino acids. Deletions cut 0 bases from V and 6 bases from J, with 6 bases between. CDR3 in DNA: TGTGCCAGCAGTTACTCGGAGAGTAATTCACCCCTCCACTTT. Protein sequence: CASSYSESNSPLHF.

The chain has TRBV5-1 and TRBJ2-3; TRBD1 matches at 7 bases. Germline V gene sequence: CDR1 SGHRS, CDR2 YFSETQ. CDR3 length: 15 amino acids. The V gene end was trimmed by 0 bases and the J gene end by 3 bases; junction bases not matched to a gene: 4. The CDR3 nucleotides read TGCGCCAGCAGCTTGGGGGGGACAGAGACAGATACGCAGTATTTT. Its translation: CASSLGGTETDTQYF.

The chain links TRBV11-2 to TRBJ2-1, with TRBD1 as a possible D gene (6 bases). Germline-derived CDR1 and CDR2 are SGHAT and FQNNGV. The CDR3 covers 15 residues. V was cut by 5 bases and J by 4 bases, with 15 bases left in between. CDR3: CASSPTTGPYNEQFF. CDR3 nucleotide sequence: TGTGCCAGCAGCCCGACGACAGGACCATACAATGAGCAGTTCTTC.

The chain couples TRBV4-1 to TRBJ2-1, with a possible D match to TRBD2 (6 bases). CDR3 length: 19 residues. Looked up from germline, CDR1 is MGHRA and CDR2 is YSYEKL. V lost 0 bases to trimming and J lost 6 bases, with 24 bases between them. As DNA, the CDR3 is TGCGCCAGCAGCCAAGATCGGAGAAGTTTCGCGGGAACAAGCAATGAGCAGTTCTTC. Translating gives CASSQDRRSFAGTSNEQFF.